These 4 T cell receptor beta chains originate from one sample sequenced in a study of siplizumab effects on memory and regulatory T cells. The assay was immunoSEQ multiplex PCR, and TCRdb's table has in-frame clones only and misses some. This sample has approximately 15,000 clones, with 40% to 45% found just once. Responder and stimulator cells in the mixed lymphocyte reaction were cultured together for around six days at 37°C. These TCRs are of unknown antigen specificity. The specimen sequenced was CFSE-low (dividing) CD4+ T cells sorted from an allogeneic mixed lymphocyte reaction. The receptor source for this set is a human donor in good health; the cells came from an allogeneic mixed lymphocyte reaction. Some clones in this sample may be carry-over from other donors' samples.

The chain links TRBV28 to TRBJ1-2, with a weak D call TRBD1 (5 bases). The CDR3 sequence is 14 residues long. V lost 3 bases to trimming and J lost 2 bases, with 10 bases between them. Per germline, CDR1 MDHEN and CDR2 SYDVKM. The CDR3 nucleotides read TGTGCCAGCAGTTTGCGAGGGGCCAACTATGGCTACACCTTC. Protein product: CASSLRGANYGYTF.

This sequence joins TRBV7-9 and TRBJ1-2; unclear D gene. The CDR3 spans 14 residues. The V gene lost 3 bases and the J gene lost 4 bases, with 12 bases spanning the gap. CDR1 SEHNR and CDR2 FQNEAQ come from the germline V gene (reference sequence). CDR3 bases: TGTGCCAGCAGCTTGAATACGGACCTCTATGGCTACACCTTC. Amino acid sequence: CASSLNTDLYGYTF.

This clone was detected a few times. This chain's CDR3 is CASSQEPSGTYEQYF. The CDR3 DNA reads as TGTGCCAGCAGCCAAGAACCTAGCGGGACCTACGAGCAGTACTTC. The chain has TRBV4-2 and TRBJ2-7; the match to TRBD2 covers 9 bases. With 0 bases clipped from V and 2 bases from J, the junction kept 2 bases outside the gene matches. This CDR3 spans 15 amino acids. Germline CDR1 is LGHNA and CDR2 is YNFKEQ.

The V gene is TRBV14, the J gene TRBJ1-4; D gene unclear. This CDR3 spans 15 amino acids. In germline, CDR1 is SGHDN, CDR2 FVKESK. V was pared by 0 bases and J by 4 bases, with 9 bases between. CDR3 amino acids: CASSQDLGFNEKLFF. CDR3 bases: TGTGCCAGCAGCCAAGATCTTGGGTTTAATGAAAAACTGTTTTTT.